Listed below are T cell receptor beta chains from one sample, sequenced in a study of T-cell reconstitution after alpha-beta-depleted transplantation in children. TCRdb re-analysed the PCR reads in MiXCR, keeping a single row per CDR3 protein. The profile covers 350,000 to 500,000 distinct CDR3 sequences, with around two fifths appearing a single time and under 35% taken by the ten largest. Sample: PBMCs, taken before TCRalphabeta/CD19-depleted stem cell transplant. The receptors stem from a girl between 2 and 10 years old with aplastic anemia, due to receive a stem cell transplant. The CDR3 runs from the conserved cysteine through the conserved F or W. A D gene is named only where the DNA matches it firmly. Only some rows state a clone size, as once, few, many or a class for expanded clones.

TRBD1,TRBV10-3,.,TRBJ2-2,TGTGCCATCCGGGGACAGGGGGCCGGGGAGCTGTTTTTT,CAIRGQGAGELFF
TRBD2,TRBV5-1,.,TRBJ2-3,TGCGCCAGCAGCTTCGTACTAGCGGGGGGGCCAATAGATACGCAGTATTTT,CASSFVLAGGPIDTQYF
.,TRBV7-2,.,TRBJ2-7,TGTGCCAGCAGCTTAGCCCTCGCCTTCTACGAGCAGTACTTC,CASSLALAFYEQYF
.,TRBV12-3/TRBV12-4,once,TRBJ1-6,TGTGCCAGCAGTTTGGGACATTTAGTAGGTTCACCCCTCCACTTT,CASSLGHLVGSPLHF
.,TRBV20-1,few,TRBJ1-1,TGCAGTGCTAGTAGGGCAGGGAAGAACACTGAAGCTTTCTTT,CSASRAGKNTEAFF
.,TRBV7-2,many,TRBJ1-1,TGTGCCAGCAGCTTAGTGGGAGGAAACACTGAAGCTTTCTTT,CASSLVGGNTEAFF
TRBD2,TRBV5-5,.,TRBJ2-7,TGTGCCAGCAGCCCGGGACTAGCCGTTCCCTACGAGCAGTACTTC,CASSPGLAVPYEQYF
.,TRBV5-1,.,TRBJ1-2,TGCGCCAGCAGCTTGGAACGGAGGGAAGGCTACACCTTC,CASSLERREGYTF
TRBD1,TRBV19,.,TRBJ2-6,TGTGCCAGTAATAAAAGACAGGGGCTAGACCCTGGGGCCAACGTCCTGACTTTC,CASNKRQGLDPGANVLTF
TRBD1,TRBV28,.,TRBJ2-3,TGTGCCAGCAGTTATAGGGGGCTGAGCACAGATACGCAGTATTTT,CASSYRGLSTDTQYF
.,TRBV30,.,TRBJ1-1,TGTGCCTGGACTCTGGACAACCCGATGAACACTGAAGCTTTCTTT,CAWTLDNPMNTEAFF
TRBD1,TRBV12-3/TRBV12-4,many,TRBJ1-1,TGTGCCAGCAGTTTGGGGACAGGGGTTGAAGCTTTCTTT,CASSLGTGVEAFF
.,TRBV28,many,TRBJ2-7,TGTGCCAGCAGCCTTACCACTCTCGCCTACGAGCAGTACTTC,CASSLTTLAYEQYF
TRBD1,TRBV4-1,.,TRBJ1-6,TGCGCCAGCAGCCAAGCAGCCCGGGACAGGGTTAATTCACCCCTCCACTTT,CASSQAARDRVNSPLHF
.,TRBV9,.,TRBJ1-5,TGTGCCAGCAGCGGCGGGGCCAAGCAGCCCCAGCATTTT,CASSGGAKQPQHF
.,TRBV4-3,many,TRBJ2-1,TGCGCCAGCAGCCAAGATGTCGGAAATGAGCAGTTCTTC,CASSQDVGNEQFF
.,TRBV4-1,many,TRBJ2-1,TGCGCCAGCAGCCAAGAATACAATGAGCAGTTCTTC,CASSQEYNEQFF
.,TRBV28,once,TRBJ2-4,TGTGCCAGCAGTTTAGAGGGCGATCTAGCCAAAAACATTCAGTACTTC,CASSLEGDLAKNIQYF
.,TRBV19,.,TRBJ2-7,TGTGCCAGTACTACTACTAGCGACAGGAGCTCCTACGAGCAGTACTTC,CASTTTSDRSSYEQYF
TRBD1,TRBV4-1,.,TRBJ1-4,TGCGCCAGCAGGAGACAGGGATCACGAGAAAAACTGTTTTTT,CASRRQGSREKLFF
.,TRBV15,.,TRBJ2-3,TGTGCCACCAGCAGAGATATGCAGGGTCGCACAGATACGCAGTATTTT,CATSRDMQGRTDTQYF
TRBD2,TRBV5-1,few,TRBJ2-5,TGCGCCAGCAGCTTGGAGAGCGGGATGGGGACCCAGTACTTC,CASSLESGMGTQYF
.,TRBV2,few,TRBJ2-2,TGTGCCAGCACACAAGTAGGGGGCACCGGGGAGCTGTTTTTT,CASTQVGGTGELFF
.,TRBV20-1,.,TRBJ2-7,TGCAGTGCTAGGGCCGGGACGAAGGCTTTCATGGAGCAGTACTTC,CSARAGTKAFMEQYF